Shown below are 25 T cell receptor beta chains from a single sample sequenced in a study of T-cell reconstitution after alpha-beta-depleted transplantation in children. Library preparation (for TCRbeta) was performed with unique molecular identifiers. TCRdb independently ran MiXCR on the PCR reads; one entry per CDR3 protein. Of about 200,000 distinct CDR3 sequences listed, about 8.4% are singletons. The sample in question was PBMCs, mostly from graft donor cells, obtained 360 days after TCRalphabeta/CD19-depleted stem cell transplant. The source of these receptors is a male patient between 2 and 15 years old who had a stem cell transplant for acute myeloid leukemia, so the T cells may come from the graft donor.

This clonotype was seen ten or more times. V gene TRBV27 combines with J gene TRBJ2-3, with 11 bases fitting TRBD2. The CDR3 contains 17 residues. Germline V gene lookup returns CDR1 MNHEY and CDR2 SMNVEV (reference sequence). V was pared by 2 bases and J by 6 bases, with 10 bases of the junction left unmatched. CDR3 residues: CASSLRLAGGLEDTQYF. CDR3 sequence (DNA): TGTGCCAGCAGTTTAAGATTAGCGGGGGGGCTAGAGGATACGCAGTATTTT.

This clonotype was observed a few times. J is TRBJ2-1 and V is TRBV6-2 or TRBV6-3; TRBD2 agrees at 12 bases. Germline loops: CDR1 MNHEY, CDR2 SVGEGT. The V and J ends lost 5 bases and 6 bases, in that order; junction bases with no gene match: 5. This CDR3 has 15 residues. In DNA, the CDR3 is TGTGCCAGCAGTCGGACTAGCGGGACCAGCAATGAGCAGTTCTTC. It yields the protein CASSRTSGTSNEQFF.

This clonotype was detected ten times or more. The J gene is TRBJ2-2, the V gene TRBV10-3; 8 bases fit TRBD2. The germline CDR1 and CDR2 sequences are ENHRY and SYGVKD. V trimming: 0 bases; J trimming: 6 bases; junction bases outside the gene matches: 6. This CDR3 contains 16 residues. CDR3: CAISESGTSGSGELFF. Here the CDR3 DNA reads TGTGCCATCAGTGAGTCCGGGACTAGTGGGTCCGGGGAGCTGTTTTTT.

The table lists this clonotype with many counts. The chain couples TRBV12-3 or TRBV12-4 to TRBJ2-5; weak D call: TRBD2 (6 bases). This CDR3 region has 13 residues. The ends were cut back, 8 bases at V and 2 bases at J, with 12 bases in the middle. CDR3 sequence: CASSRDSQETQYF. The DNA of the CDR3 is TGTGCCAGCTCGCGGGACTCGCAAGAGACCCAGTACTTC.

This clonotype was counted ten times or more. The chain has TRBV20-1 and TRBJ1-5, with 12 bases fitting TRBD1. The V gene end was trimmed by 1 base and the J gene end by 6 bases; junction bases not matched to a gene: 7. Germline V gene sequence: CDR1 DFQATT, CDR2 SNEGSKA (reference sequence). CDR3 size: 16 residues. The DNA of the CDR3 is TGCAGTGCTAGAGGGGGGACAGGGGGCGCCGGTCAGCCCCAGCATTTT. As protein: CSARGGTGGAGQPQHF.

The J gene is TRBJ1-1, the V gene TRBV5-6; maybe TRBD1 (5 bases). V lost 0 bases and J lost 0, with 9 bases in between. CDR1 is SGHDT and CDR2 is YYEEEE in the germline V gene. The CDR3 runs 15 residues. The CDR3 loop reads CASSLVGAVNTEAFF. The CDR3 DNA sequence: TGTGCCAGCAGCTTGGTCGGGGCGGTGAACACTGAAGCTTTCTTT. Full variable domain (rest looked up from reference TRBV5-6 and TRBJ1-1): DAGVTQSPTHLIKTRGQQVTLRCSPKSGHDTVSWYQQALGQGPQFIFQYYEEEERQRGNFPDRFSGHQFPNYSSELNVNALLLGDSALYLCASSLVGAVNTEAFFGQGTRLTVV.

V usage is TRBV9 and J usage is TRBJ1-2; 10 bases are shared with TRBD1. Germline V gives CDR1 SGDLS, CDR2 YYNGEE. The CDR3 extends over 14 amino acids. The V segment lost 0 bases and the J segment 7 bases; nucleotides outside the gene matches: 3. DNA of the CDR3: TGTGCCAGCAGCGTAGGGGGACAGGGGCTTGGCTACACCTTC. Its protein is CASSVGGQGLGYTF.

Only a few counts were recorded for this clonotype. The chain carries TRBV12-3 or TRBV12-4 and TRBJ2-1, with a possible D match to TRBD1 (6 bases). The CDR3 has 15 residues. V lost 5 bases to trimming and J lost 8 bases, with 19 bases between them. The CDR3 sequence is CASSPQQGWSDEQFF. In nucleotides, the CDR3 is TGTGCCAGCAGTCCGCAGCAGGGGTGGTCCGATGAGCAGTTCTTC.

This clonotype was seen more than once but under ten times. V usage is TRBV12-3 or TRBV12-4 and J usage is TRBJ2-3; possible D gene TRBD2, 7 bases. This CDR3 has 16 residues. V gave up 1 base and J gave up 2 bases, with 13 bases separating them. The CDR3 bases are TGTGCCAGCAGTTTAGGTTTACGGGGGGCCACAGATACGCAGTATTTT. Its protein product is CASSLGLRGATDTQYF.

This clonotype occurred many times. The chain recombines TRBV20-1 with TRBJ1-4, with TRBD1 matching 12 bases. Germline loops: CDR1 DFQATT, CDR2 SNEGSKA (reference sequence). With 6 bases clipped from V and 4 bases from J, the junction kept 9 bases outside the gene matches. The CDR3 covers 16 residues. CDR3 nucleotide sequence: TGCAGTGCGGACGGGGACAGGGGGCTGAATAATGAAAAACTGTTTTTT. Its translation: CSADGDRGLNNEKLFF.

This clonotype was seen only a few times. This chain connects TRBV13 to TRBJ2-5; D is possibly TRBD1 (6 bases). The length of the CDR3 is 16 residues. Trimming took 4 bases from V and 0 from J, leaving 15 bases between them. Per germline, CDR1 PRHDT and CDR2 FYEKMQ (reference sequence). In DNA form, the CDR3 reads TGTGCCAGCAGCTCACAGGGAATTTGGTACCAAGAGACCCAGTACTTC. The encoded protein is CASSSQGIWYQETQYF.

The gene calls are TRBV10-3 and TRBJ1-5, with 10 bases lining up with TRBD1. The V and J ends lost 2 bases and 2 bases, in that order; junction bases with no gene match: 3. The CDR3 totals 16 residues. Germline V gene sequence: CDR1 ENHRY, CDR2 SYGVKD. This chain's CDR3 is CAISEKGTGGNQPQHF. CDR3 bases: TGTGCCATCAGTGAGAAGGGGACAGGGGGCAATCAGCCCCAGCATTTT.

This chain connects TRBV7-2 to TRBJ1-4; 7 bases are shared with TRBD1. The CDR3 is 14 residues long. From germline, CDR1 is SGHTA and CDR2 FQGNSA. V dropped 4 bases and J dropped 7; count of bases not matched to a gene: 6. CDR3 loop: CASSSTGWSEKLFF. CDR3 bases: TGTGCCAGCAGCTCGACAGGGTGGAGTGAAAAACTGTTTTTT.

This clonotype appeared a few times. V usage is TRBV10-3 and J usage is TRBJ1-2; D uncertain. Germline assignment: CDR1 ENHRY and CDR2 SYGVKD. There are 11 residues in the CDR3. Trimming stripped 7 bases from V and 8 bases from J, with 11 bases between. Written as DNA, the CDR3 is TGTGCCATCACCGGAGGAGGGGGCTACACCTTC. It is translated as CAITGGGGYTF.

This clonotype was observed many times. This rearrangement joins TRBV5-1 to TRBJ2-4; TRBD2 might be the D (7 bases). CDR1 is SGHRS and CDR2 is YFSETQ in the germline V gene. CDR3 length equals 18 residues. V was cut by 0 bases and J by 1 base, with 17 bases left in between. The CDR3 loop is CASSLAEGGLTAKNIQYF. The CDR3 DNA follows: TGCGCCAGCAGCTTGGCCGAGGGGGGACTAACCGCCAAAAACATTCAGTACTTC.

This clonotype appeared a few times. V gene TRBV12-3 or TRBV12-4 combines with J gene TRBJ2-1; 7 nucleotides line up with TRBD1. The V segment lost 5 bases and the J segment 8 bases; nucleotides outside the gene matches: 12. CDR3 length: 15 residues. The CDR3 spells CASSTYRGFIDEQFF. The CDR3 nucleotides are TGTGCCAGCAGTACATACAGGGGATTCATCGATGAGCAGTTCTTC.

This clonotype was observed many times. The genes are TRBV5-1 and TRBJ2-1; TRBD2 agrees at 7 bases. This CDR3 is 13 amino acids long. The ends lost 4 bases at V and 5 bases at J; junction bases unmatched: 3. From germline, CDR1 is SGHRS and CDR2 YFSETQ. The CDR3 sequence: CASSGAGNNEQFF. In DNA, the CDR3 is TGCGCCAGCAGCGGAGCGGGGAACAATGAGCAGTTCTTC.

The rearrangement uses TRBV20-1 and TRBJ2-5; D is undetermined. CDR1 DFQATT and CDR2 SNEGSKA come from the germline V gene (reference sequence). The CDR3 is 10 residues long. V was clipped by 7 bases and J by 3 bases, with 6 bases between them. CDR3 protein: CSVKEETQYF. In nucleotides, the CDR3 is TGCAGTGTTAAGGAAGAGACCCAGTACTTC.

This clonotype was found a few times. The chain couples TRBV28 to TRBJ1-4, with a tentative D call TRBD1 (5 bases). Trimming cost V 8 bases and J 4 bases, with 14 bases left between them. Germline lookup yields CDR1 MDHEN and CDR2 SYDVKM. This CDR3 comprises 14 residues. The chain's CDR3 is CASGGAPGNEKLFF. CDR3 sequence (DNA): TGTGCCAGCGGCGGGGCCCCGGGTAATGAAAAACTGTTTTTT.

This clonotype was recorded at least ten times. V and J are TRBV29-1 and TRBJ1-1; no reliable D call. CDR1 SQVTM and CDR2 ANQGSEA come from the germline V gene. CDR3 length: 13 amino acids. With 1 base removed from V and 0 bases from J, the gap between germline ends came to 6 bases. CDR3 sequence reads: CSVEGRLNTEAFF. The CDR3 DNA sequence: TGCAGCGTTGAAGGACGGTTGAACACTGAAGCTTTCTTT. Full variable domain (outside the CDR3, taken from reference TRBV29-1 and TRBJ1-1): SAVISQKPSRDICQRGTSLTIQCQVDSQVTMMFWYRQQPGQSLTLIATANQGSEATYESGFVIDKFPISRPNLTFSTLTVSNMSPEDSSIYLCSVEGRLNTEAFFGQGTRLTVV.

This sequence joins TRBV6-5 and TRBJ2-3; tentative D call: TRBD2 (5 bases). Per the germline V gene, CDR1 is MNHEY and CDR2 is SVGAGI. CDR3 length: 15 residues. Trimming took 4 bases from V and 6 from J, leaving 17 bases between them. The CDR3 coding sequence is TGTGCCAGCAGTTCTAACGGGGTGCAGAGGGATACGCAGTATTTT. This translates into CASSSNGVQRDTQYF.

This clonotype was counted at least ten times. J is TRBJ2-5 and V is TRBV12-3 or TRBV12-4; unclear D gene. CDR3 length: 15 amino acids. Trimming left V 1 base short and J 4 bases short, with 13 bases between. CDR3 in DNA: TGTGCCAGCAGTTTAGGCATGGAAAGACGAGAGACCCAGTACTTC. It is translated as CASSLGMERRETQYF.

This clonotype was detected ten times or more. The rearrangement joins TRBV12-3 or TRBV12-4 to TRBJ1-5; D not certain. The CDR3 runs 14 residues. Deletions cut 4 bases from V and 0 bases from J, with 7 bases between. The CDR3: CASSSKYSNQPQHF. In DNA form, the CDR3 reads TGTGCCAGCAGTTCCAAGTATAGCAATCAGCCCCAGCATTTT.

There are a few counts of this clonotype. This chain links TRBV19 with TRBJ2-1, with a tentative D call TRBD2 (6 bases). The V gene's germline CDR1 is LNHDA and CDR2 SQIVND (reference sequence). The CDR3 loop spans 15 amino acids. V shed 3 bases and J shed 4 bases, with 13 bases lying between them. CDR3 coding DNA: TGTGCCAGTAGTATTCGGGGGTCGGCTTACAATGAGCAGTTCTTC. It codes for CASSIRGSAYNEQFF.

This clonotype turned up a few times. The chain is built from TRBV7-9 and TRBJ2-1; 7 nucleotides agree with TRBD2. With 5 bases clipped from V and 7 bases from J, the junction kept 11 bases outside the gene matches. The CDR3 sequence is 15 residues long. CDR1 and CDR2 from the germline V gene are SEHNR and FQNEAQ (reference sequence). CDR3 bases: TGTGCCAGCAGCCGACCGGGGGGAGGAGATAATGAGCAGTTCTTC. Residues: CASSRPGGGDNEQFF.